The clone carrying this T cell receptor beta chain was detected ten times or more. Its antigen is unknown. Sequencing ends 3 residues short of the CDR3 end; the germline J gene provides the rest. The data were taken from a study of T cell clonality in common variable immunodeficiency. Whole-study results and caveats: Fewer TCRbeta clones were shared among CVID subjects than controls. Common variable immunodeficiency TCR beta sequences reportedly had fewer deletions and N-nucleotide insertions.

The method was immunoSEQ multiplex PCR; TCRdb's version includes in-frame clones alone and lacks a portion of them. The sample is made up of 30,000 to 35,000 clones, none counted only once. The CVID group had approximately 14 females and 30 or so males, mean age 40. The CDR3 has 14 amino acids. Germline assignment: CDR1 MNHNS and CDR2 SASEGT. V shed 2 bases and J shed 4 bases, with 9 bases lying between them. This clonotype was sampled from a human donor with common variable immunodeficiency. The V and J genes are TRBV6-1 and TRBJ1-3; D is unclear. Sequencing was carried out using peripheral blood mononuclear cells. The CDR3: CASSEWAGGNTIYF. The CDR3 DNA, read in part, is TGTGCCAGCAGTGAATGGGCGGGAGGAAACACC.